These 10 T cell receptor beta chains share one sample of origin, sequenced in a study of T cells in Graves' hyperthyroidism and ophthalmopathy (dated by TCRdb to between 2019 and 2020). The library was prepared using multiplex PCR. Reads for this sample came from an Illumina HiSeq 2000. Amplification of TCR beta CDR3 regions was carried out from RNA transcripts. For the first round of RT-PCR on the TCR CDR3, the HTBI primer set was used together with the Qiagen OneStep RT-PCR kit. The public reads were quality trimmed at Q25 with fastp and then assembled into clones with MiXCR by TCRdb, keeping productive beta chains. CDR3 protein sequences are deduplicated, and each keeps its most common genes and DNA. The sample table lists about half a million distinct CDR3 sequences, 15% to 20% of them with a count of one. The ten most abundant clones make up around 50% of the sample. The sequenced sample was blood. Receptors were obtained from a man aged 40-50 years with Graves' ophthalmopathy.

The V and J genes are TRBV30 and TRBJ2-4; D may be TRBD2 (6 bases). The germline V gene encodes CDR1 GTSNPN and CDR2 SVGIG (reference sequence). The V end lost 3 bases, the J end lost 6 bases, and 15 bases lay between the germline ends. The CDR3 contains 14 residues. The CDR3 here is CAWRTGGRGNIQYF. The CDR3 nucleotides read TGTGCCTGGAGGACTGGGGGGAGAGGAAACATTCAGTACTTC.

V and J are TRBV7-9 and TRBJ2-2; the match to TRBD2 covers 9 bases. This CDR3 is 18 amino acids long. Trimming removed 5 bases from V and 7 bases from J; junction bases left unmatched: 17. The germline CDR1 and CDR2 sequences are SEHNR and FQNEAQ (reference sequence). This chain's CDR3 is CASSPLIIVAGAYGELFF. The CDR3, as DNA: TGTGCCAGCAGCCCCCTCATTATAGTAGCGGGAGCTTACGGGGAGCTGTTTTTT.

As regards this clonotype: A much larger clonotype is one base distant, so this may be a read error. V usage is TRBV24-1 and J usage is TRBJ2-7, with D perhaps matching TRBD2 (6 bases). The CDR3 has 19 amino acids. CDR1 KGHDR and CDR2 SFDVKD come from the germline V gene. This CDR3 is CTTSDLCALEGGRSYEQYF. For the CDR3, the DNA is TGTACCACCAGTGATTTGTGTGCCCTGGAGGGAGGTCGTTCCTACGAGCAGTACTTC.

This clonotype occurred a few times. J is TRBJ1-6 and V is TRBV2; D unclear. With 6 bases removed from V and 7 bases from J, the gap between germline ends came to 16 bases. The CDR3 sequence is 15 residues long. Per germline, CDR1 SNHLY and CDR2 FYNNEI. CDR3 sequence reads: CASRLDGNRNSPLHF. Written as DNA, the CDR3 is TGTGCCAGCAGGTTAGACGGAAATCGGAATTCACCCCTCCACTTT.

This clonotype has ten or more counts. As DNA, the CDR3 is TGTGCCAGCAGTTACCTTAGCGTCCTACCCACAGATACGCAGTATTTT. Protein sequence: CASSYLSVLPTDTQYF. The chain couples TRBV6-2 or TRBV6-3 to TRBJ2-3; the D gene is possibly TRBD2 (5 bases). The CDR3 consists of 16 residues. V was cut by 2 bases and J by 2 bases, with 14 bases left in between. Germline CDR1 MNHEY, CDR2 SVGEGT.

The chain is built from TRBV20-1 and TRBJ1-3; 10 nucleotides align to TRBD1. The CDR3 totals 16 residues. Trimming cost V 4 bases and J 4 bases; bases outside gene matches: 10. CDR1 DFQATT and CDR2 SNEGSKA come from the germline V gene (reference sequence). The CDR3 protein is CSATVSGTGEGNTIYF. The CDR3, as DNA: TGCAGTGCTACGGTTTCCGGGACAGGGGAAGGAAACACCATATATTTT.

This clonotype was observed many times. The genes are TRBV11-2 and TRBJ2-7; weak D call: TRBD2 (7 bases). Germline V gene sequence: CDR1 SGHAT, CDR2 FQNNGV. V lost 4 bases to trimming and J lost 5 bases, with 18 bases between them. The CDR3 sequence is 15 residues long. The chain's CDR3 is CASSSWGGHYDEQYF. The CDR3 DNA reads TGTGCCAGCAGCTCCTGGGGGGGACACTATGACGAGCAGTACTTC. The full variable domain, its missing parts supplied by reference TRBV11-2 and TRBJ2-7, is EAGVAQSPRYKIIEKRQSVAFWCNPISGHATLYWYQQILGQGPKLLIQFQNNGVVDDSQLPKDRFSAERLKGVDSTLKIQPAKLEDSAVYLCASSSWGGHYDEQYFGPGTRLTVT.

This clonotype turned up a few times. The J gene is TRBJ1-1, the V gene TRBV7-8, with 7 bases fitting TRBD1. Germline trimming cut 3 bases from V and 7 bases from J; bases unmatched to any gene: 8. The CDR3 is made up of 14 amino acids. Germline V lookup: CDR1 SGHVS, CDR2 FQNEAQ. CDR3 in DNA: TGTGCCAGCAGCTTGGGACAGAACTACCTTGAAGCTTTCTTT. Translating it yields CASSLGQNYLEAFF. Based on the CDR3 plus reference TRBV7-8 and TRBJ1-1, the full variable domain is GAGVSQSPRYKVAKRGQDVALRCDPISGHVSLFWYQQALGQGPEFLTYFQNEAQLDKSGLPSDRFFAERPEGSVSTLKIQRTQQEDSAVYLCASSLGQNYLEAFFGQGTRLTVV.

This clonotype has a handful of counts. The chain combines TRBV18 with TRBJ1-1; a possible D gene is TRBD1 (6 bases). V was trimmed by 0 bases and J by 3 bases, leaving 14 bases between them. Germline V lookup: CDR1 KGHSH, CDR2 LQKENI. The CDR3 loop spans 16 amino acids. CDR3 protein: CASSPPGGGRHTEAFF. The CDR3 DNA follows: TGTGCCAGCTCACCACCGGGAGGGGGGCGGCACACTGAAGCTTTCTTT.

This clonotype was recorded a few times. This chain joins TRBV6-2 or TRBV6-3 and TRBJ2-2; D unclear. The CDR3 length is 12 residues. The germline V and J ends were trimmed by 1 base and 6 bases, with 3 bases remaining between them. In germline, CDR1 is MNHEY, CDR2 SVGEGT. CDR3 in amino acids: CASSYYPGELFF. The CDR3 nucleotides read TGTGCCAGCAGTTACTACCCCGGGGAGCTGTTTTTT.